This entry lists 25 T cell receptor beta chains sequenced from one sample in a study of blood T cell repertoires in COVID-19. Measured with immunoSEQ multiplex PCR; TCRdb has only the in-frame clones, and not every one. Of approximately 160,000 clones listed, more than 60% were seen once; the top ten hold about 8.3%. The sample comprised peripheral blood. The receptor source for this set is a man in his 60s with acute or convalescent COVID-19.

The chain couples TRBV30 to TRBJ1-5; D may be TRBD1 (6 bases). Trimming stripped 4 bases from V and 1 base from J, with 8 bases between. This CDR3 is 13 amino acids long. Germline V gene lookup returns CDR1 GTSNPN and CDR2 SVGIG (reference sequence). DNA for the CDR3: TGTGCCTGGACTGGACAGAGCAATCAGCCCCAGCATTTT. Translated, it gives CAWTGQSNQPQHF.

The chain is built from TRBV7-8 and TRBJ1-5; a possible D gene is TRBD1 (5 bases). In germline, CDR1 is SGHVS, CDR2 FQNEAQ. The CDR3 runs 12 residues. V lost 5 bases and J 7 bases, leaving 9 bases between the germline ends. The CDR3 region has the DNA TGTGCCAGCAGCCGTAGGGGACAGCCCCAGCATTTT. Its protein product is CASSRRGQPQHF.

V usage is TRBV20-1 and J usage is TRBJ2-7; D call uncertain. CDR3 size: 11 residues. From germline, CDR1 is DFQATT and CDR2 SNEGSKA (reference sequence). The germline V and J ends were trimmed by 6 bases and 4 bases, with 10 bases remaining between them. The CDR3 here is CSALNGYEQYF. The CDR3 nucleotides read TGCAGTGCGCTGAACGGTTACGAGCAGTACTTC.

V is TRBV7-2 and J is TRBJ1-1; D uncertain. The V gene's germline CDR1 is SGHTA and CDR2 FQGNSA. The CDR3 loop spans 15 amino acids. The V end lost 2 bases, the J end lost 2 bases, and 12 bases lay between the germline ends. The CDR3 sequence: CASSLRGLKNTEAFF. CDR3 DNA sequence: TGTGCCAGCAGCTTACGAGGACTAAAAAACACTGAAGCTTTCTTT.

The rearrangement links TRBV15 to TRBJ1-4; weak D call: TRBD1 (5 bases). CDR1 and CDR2 from the germline V gene are LNHNV and YYDKDF (reference sequence). The CDR3 is 16 residues long. V gave up 2 bases and J gave up 6 bases, with 16 bases separating them. CDR3 loop: CATSRSSEGLDEKLFF. DNA for the CDR3: TGTGCCACCAGCAGATCTAGCGAGGGGCTTGATGAAAAACTGTTTTTT.

This clone was seen more than once but under ten times. The chain has TRBV9 and TRBJ2-2; D ambiguous. CDR1 and CDR2 (germline): SGDLS, YYNGEE. The CDR3 spans 12 residues. With 4 bases removed from V and 6 bases from J, the gap between germline ends came to 7 bases. The CDR3 coding sequence is TGTGCCAGCAGCCTAGGGCCCGGGGAGCTGTTTTTT. Protein sequence: CASSLGPGELFF. Together with reference TRBV9 and TRBJ2-2, the CDR3 gives the full variable domain: DSGVTQTPKHLITATGQRVTLRCSPRSGDLSVYWYQQSLDQGLQFLIQYYNGEERAKGNILERFSAQQFPDLHSELNLSSLELGDSALYFCASSLGPGELFFGEGSRLTVL.

This chain links TRBV4-3 with TRBJ2-6; the match to TRBD1 covers 8 bases. Germline CDR1 is LGHNA and CDR2 is YSLEER. The junction had 10 bases not matched to a gene; V was cut back by 4 bases and J by 2 bases. The CDR3 is made up of 18 amino acids. The CDR3 bases are TGCGCCAGCAGCCCGGTCGGACAGGGTACTGCTGGGGCCAACGTCCTGACTTTC. Translating gives CASSPVGQGTAGANVLTF.

V is TRBV3-1 (or the pseudogene TRBV3-2) and J is TRBJ2-7; 9 nucleotides agree with TRBD2. CDR1 is LGHDT, CDR2 YNNKEL, per germline (reference sequence). This CDR3 spans 15 amino acids. The V and J ends lost 4 bases and 4 bases, in that order; junction bases with no gene match: 8. In DNA, the CDR3 is TGTGCCAGCAGCCCCTTCCTAGCGGGAACATACGAGCAGTACTTC. This translates into CASSPFLAGTYEQYF.

With respect to this clone: This CDR3 is also generated by other DNA sequences in the sample. The chain has TRBV9 and TRBJ2-5, with a tentative D call TRBD2 (7 bases). This CDR3 has 14 residues. Trimming took 0 bases from V and 5 from J, leaving 11 bases between them. Germline CDR1 reads SGDLS; CDR2 reads YYNGEE. The CDR3 loop reads CASSVGGGRETQYF. CDR3 DNA sequence: TGTGCCAGCAGCGTAGGGGGGGGCCGGGAGACCCAGTACTTC.

The rearrangement links TRBV5-4 to TRBJ1-2; D is possibly TRBD1 (6 bases). V lost 0 bases to trimming and J lost 6 bases, with 12 bases between them. The germline V gene encodes CDR1 SGHNT and CDR2 YYREEE (reference sequence). This CDR3 has 14 residues. CDR3 sequence reads: CASSLVGGQNGYTF. The CDR3 nucleotides read TGTGCCAGCAGCTTGGTCGGGGGGCAAAATGGCTACACCTTC. The whole variable domain, remainder taken from reference TRBV5-4 and TRBJ1-2, is ETGVTQSPTHLIKTRGQQVTLRCSSQSGHNTVSWYQQALGQGPQFIFQYYREEENGRGNFPPRFSGLQFPNYSSELNVNALELDDSALYLCASSLVGGQNGYTFGSGTRLTVV.

This clone turned up a few times. This rearrangement joins TRBV5-1 to TRBJ1-1, with unresolved D. The CDR3 is made up of 15 amino acids. Per the germline V gene, CDR1 is SGHRS and CDR2 is YFSETQ. V shed 6 bases and J shed 2 bases, with 17 bases lying between them. The CDR3, as DNA: TGCGCCAGCACCTCGAGGCCGAACCTTAACACTGAAGCTTTCTTT. Its protein is CASTSRPNLNTEAFF.

The chain uses TRBV5-5 and TRBJ1-5; D is unclear. The CDR3 is made up of 16 amino acids. Germline CDR1 SGHKS, CDR2 YYEKEE (reference sequence). Deletions cut 1 base from V and 5 bases from J, with 16 bases between. CDR3 sequence (DNA): TGTGCCAGCAGCTTGATAGGGAGAGGTGGCCATCAGCCCCAGCATTTT. Protein sequence: CASSLIGRGGHQPQHF.

V and J are TRBV7-8 and TRBJ2-1, with 7 bases aligning to TRBD2. This CDR3 has 15 residues. Germline trimming cut 3 bases from V and 5 bases from J; bases unmatched to any gene: 7. CDR1 and CDR2 (germline): SGHVS, FQNEAQ. This chain's CDR3 is CASSFWEGKDNEQFF. The CDR3 DNA is TGTGCCAGCAGCTTTTGGGAGGGAAAGGACAATGAGCAGTTCTTC.

The rearrangement joins TRBV4-2 to TRBJ2-7, with 8 bases aligning to TRBD1. The germline V gene encodes CDR1 LGHNA and CDR2 YNFKEQ. This CDR3 contains 16 residues. V lost 0 bases, J lost 3 bases, and 7 bases stayed unmatched. This CDR3 reads CASSQEMTGDVYEQYF. For the CDR3, the DNA is TGTGCCAGCAGCCAAGAAATGACAGGGGACGTCTACGAGCAGTACTTC.

The rearrangement joins TRBV28 to TRBJ1-4; 7 bases agree with TRBD1. The J segment lost 4 bases and the V segment lost 6 bases, leaving 5 bases of the junction unmatched. The CDR3 contains 14 residues. The germline gives CDR1 MDHEN, CDR2 SYDVKM. In nucleotides, the CDR3 is TGTGCCAGCAGCGACAGGGAAAATAATGAAAAACTGTTTTTT. This encodes CASSDRENNEKLFF.

The chain couples TRBV23-1 to TRBJ1-5, with TRBD1 matching 7 bases. TRBV23-1 falls under the ORF class, with uncertain function. The length of the CDR3 is 15 residues. V shed 3 bases and J 4 bases; nucleotides not matched to a gene: 6. The CDR3 DNA follows: TGCGCCAGCAGTCACCTCCGGGACAGAAATCAGCCCCAGCATTTT. Protein product: CASSHLRDRNQPQHF.

The V and J genes are TRBV6-5 and TRBJ2-1; maybe TRBD2 (7 bases). From germline, CDR1 is MNHEY and CDR2 SVGAGI. Trimming removed 0 bases from V and 0 bases from J, with 9 bases in between. The CDR3 has 16 amino acids. The CDR3 sequence: CASSYSAGASYNEQFF. The CDR3 bases are TGTGCCAGCAGTTACTCGGCGGGGGCCTCCTACAATGAGCAGTTCTTC.

This clone was recorded once. The chain has TRBV30 and TRBJ2-7, with TRBD1 matching 9 bases. This CDR3 is built from 14 residues. Germline V gene lookup returns CDR1 GTSNPN and CDR2 SVGIG (reference sequence). The V segment lost 2 bases and the J segment 2 bases; nucleotides outside the gene matches: 4. The CDR3 loop reads CAWSTGTGTYEQYF. Here the CDR3 DNA reads TGTGCCTGGAGTACCGGGACAGGGACCTACGAGCAGTACTTC.

V is TRBV27 and J is TRBJ1-6, with D hard to call. The CDR3 totals 16 residues. Germline V gene lookup returns CDR1 MNHEY and CDR2 SMNVEV (reference sequence). V gave up 4 bases and J gave up 0 bases, with 10 bases separating them. The CDR3: CASSSSLSSYNSPLHF. The CDR3 coding sequence is TGTGCCAGCAGTTCGTCCTTGAGCTCCTATAATTCACCCCTCCACTTT.

The CDR3 protein is CASAPQTGDNSPLHF. Written as DNA, the CDR3 is TGTGCCAGTGCCCCGCAGACAGGGGATAATTCACCCCTCCACTTT. The chain recombines TRBV19 with TRBJ1-6; 8 bases are shared with TRBD1. Unmatched junction bases numbered 8, after V lost 8 bases and J lost 5 bases. Looked up from germline, CDR1 is LNHDA and CDR2 is SQIVND (reference sequence). The CDR3 sequence is 15 residues long.

DNA of the CDR3: TGTGCCTGGAGTGTTGAGGAGGGCCTCATGAACACTGAAGCTTTCTTT. Residues: CAWSVEEGLMNTEAFF. This chain uses TRBV30 with TRBJ1-1; no definite D call. Trimming took 0 bases from V and 0 from J, leaving 14 bases between them. CDR1 GTSNPN and CDR2 SVGIG come from the germline V gene (reference sequence). There are 16 residues in the CDR3.

The genes are TRBV24-1 and TRBJ2-3, with a weak D call TRBD1 (5 bases). Germline lookup yields CDR1 KGHDR and CDR2 SFDVKD. The CDR3 is 14 residues long. V was shortened by 3 bases and J by 4 bases, with 10 bases between the two germline ends. CDR3 coding DNA: TGTGCCACCAGTGATCCAGGGCGCGCAGATACGCAGTATTTT. Its protein product is CATSDPGRADTQYF.

The chain recombines TRBV7-8 with TRBJ2-5; tentatively, D is TRBD2 (5 bases). V lost 5 bases and J 1 base, leaving 14 bases between the germline ends. Germline lookup yields CDR1 SGHVS and CDR2 FQNEAQ. The CDR3 sequence is 15 residues long. The CDR3 protein is CASSLSRRSQETQYF. CDR3 bases: TGTGCCAGCAGCCTCAGTAGGAGGAGCCAAGAGACCCAGTACTTC.

The chain joins TRBV7-2 to TRBJ2-7; 10 positions agree with TRBD1. This CDR3 region has 15 residues. Germline V lookup: CDR1 SGHTA, CDR2 FQGNSA. The ends lost 0 bases at V and 3 bases at J; junction bases unmatched: 2. This chain's CDR3 is CASSLAGTGDYEQYF. The CDR3 DNA follows: TGTGCCAGCAGCTTAGCCGGGACAGGGGACTACGAGCAGTACTTC.

V and J are TRBV2 and TRBJ2-5, with D maybe TRBD1 (5 bases). The V end lost 6 bases, the J end lost 2 bases, and 16 bases lay between the germline ends. Germline values: CDR1 SNHLY, CDR2 FYNNEI. The CDR3 is made up of 15 amino acids. The CDR3 spells CASRGSTGVQETQYF. The CDR3, as DNA: TGTGCCAGCAGGGGAAGTACAGGCGTTCAAGAGACCCAGTACTTC.